Listed below are T cell receptor beta chains from one sample, sequenced in a study of OX40 agonist ivuxolimab in advanced cancers. Method: immunoSEQ multiplex PCR; TCRdb's copy keeps in-frame clones and lacks some. The table shows some 25,000 clones, with approximately 78% occurring only once. The material was CD4+ or CD8+ T cells sorted from blood, obtained in a trial of the OX40 agonist ivuxolimab. Receptors originate from an adult with an advanced solid tumor such as melanoma, head and neck, liver or kidney cancer. CDR3s include the opening cysteine and the closing phenylalanine or tryptophan.

cdr3_length	j_call	v_call	cdr3_aa
15	TRBJ2-1	TRBV7-9	CASSSHSGRAGEQFF
15	TRBJ2-1	TRBV18	CASSPIAGGRNEQFF
11	TRBJ2-7	TRBV28	CATDSGYEQYF
16	TRBJ2-7	TRBV21-1	CASSTTTGKSSYEQYF
13	TRBJ1-5	TRBV5-1	CASRTDSNQPQHF
15	TRBJ2-5	TRBV5-1	CASSLAASSQETQYF
12	TRBJ2-1	TRBV7-9	CASSGRNNEQFF
16	TRBJ2-7	TRBV2	CASSGRLMAGQYEQYF
15	TRBJ2-1	TRBV11-3	CASSLVSGIGNEQFF
13	TRBJ2-7	TRBV21-1	CASSWLAGTEQYF
13	TRBJ1-5	TRBV11-2	CASSRTDNQPQHF
12	TRBJ2-7	TRBV29-1	CSAEGGAGEQYF
16	TRBJ2-2	TRBV5-1	CASKGAGELNTGELFF
13	TRBJ2-3	TRBV10-3	CATSRDPGDTQYF
15	TRBJ1-2	TRBV7-2	CASSHYTTGKGGYTF
14	TRBJ2-1	TRBV27	CATRPRSSYNEQFF
15	TRBJ2-1	TRBV9	CASSVDGHGFNEQFF
14	TRBJ2-3	TRBV7-6	CASSLAGNTDTQYF
14	TRBJ1-2	TRBV4-1	CASSQDRQGVGYTF
16	TRBJ2-3	TRBV7-2	CASSHMMRGRTDTQYF
14	TRBJ1-1	TRBV5-1	CASSLATLGREAFF
15	TRBJ1-3	TRBV11-1	CASSETGTTGNTIYF
14	TRBJ1-2	TRBV5-1	CASKEDGDLYGYTF
16	TRBJ2-3	TRBV4-3	CASSQAQRGLPDTQYF
14	TRBJ1-4	TRBV28	CASGASPTPEKLFF
17	TRBJ1-5	TRBV7-8	CASSLAGTVGGNQPQHF
14	TRBJ2-2	TRBV7-9	CASSQEWDAGELFF
14	TRBJ1-4	TRBV27	CASSFRDRHEKLFF
13	TRBJ1-5	TRBV30	CAWSVRDYQPQHF
13	TRBJ2-3	TRBV5-1	CASSLNAPDTQYF
16	TRBJ1-6	TRBV7-8	CASSTTGTSYNSPLHF
14	TRBJ1-5	TRBV27	CASSFTGVGQPQHF
15	TRBJ1-6	TRBV19	CASRRQGRGESPLHF
18	TRBJ2-1	TRBV6-1	CASSGASPGQGRWDEQFF
17	TRBJ2-2	TRBV4-1	CASSQAGGMGHSGELFF
15	TRBJ2-5	TRBV6-1	CASSRTGVGQETQYF
16	TRBJ1-1	TRBV11-3	CASSLSNAGADTEAFF
15	TRBJ1-6	TRBV4-2	CASSQTGGGNSPLHF
14	TRBJ2-7	TRBV4-2	CASSPNGREGEQYF
16	TRBJ1-4	TRBV5-5	CASSPGQGTAKEKLFF
17	TRBJ2-3	TRBV7-2	CASSLEVTSGSTDTQYF
16	TRBJ2-6	TRBV28	CASKAGALSGANVLTF
16	TRBJ2-3	TRBV5-1	CASSLAQLDRENTQYF
14	TRBJ1-2	TRBV5-1	CASSLEGGAYGYTF
14	TRBJ1-1	TRBV5-1	CASRDGGLVTEAFF
14	TRBJ1-1	TRBV27	CASSLRRGGAEAFF
16	TRBJ2-1	TRBV5-6	CASSLRPSGGYNEQFF
15	TRBJ1-3	TRBV6-5	CASSYSLSSGNTIYF
14	TRBJ2-7	TRBV5-1	CASSPRQGADEQYF
13	TRBJ2-7	TRBV28	CASSSHDSYEQYF
15	TRBJ2-3	TRBV11-2	CATRPDSGTTDTQYF
15	TRBJ2-3	TRBV2	CASSEGTSGSNTQYF
16	TRBJ2-1	TRBV9	CASRAGTGVGSNEQFF
13	TRBJ1-5	TRBV18	CASSPQGDQPQHF